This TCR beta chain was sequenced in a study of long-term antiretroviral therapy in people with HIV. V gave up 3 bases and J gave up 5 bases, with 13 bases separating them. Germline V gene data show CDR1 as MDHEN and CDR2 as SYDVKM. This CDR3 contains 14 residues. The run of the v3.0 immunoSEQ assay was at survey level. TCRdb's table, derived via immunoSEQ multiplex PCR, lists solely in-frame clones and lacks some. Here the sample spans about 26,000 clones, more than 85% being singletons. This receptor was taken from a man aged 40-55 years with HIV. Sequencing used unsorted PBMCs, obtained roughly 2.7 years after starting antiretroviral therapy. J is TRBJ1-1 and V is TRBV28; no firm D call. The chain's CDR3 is CASSFRGKGTEAFF. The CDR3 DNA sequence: TGTGCCAGCAGTTTCCGGGGTAAGGGAACTGAAGCTTTCTTT. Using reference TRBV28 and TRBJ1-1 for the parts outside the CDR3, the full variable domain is DVKVTQSSRYLVKRTGEKVFLECVQDMDHENMFWYRQDPGLGLRLIYFSYDVKMKEKGDIPEGYSVSREKKERFSLILESASTNQTSMYLCASSFRGKGTEAFFGQGTRLTVV.